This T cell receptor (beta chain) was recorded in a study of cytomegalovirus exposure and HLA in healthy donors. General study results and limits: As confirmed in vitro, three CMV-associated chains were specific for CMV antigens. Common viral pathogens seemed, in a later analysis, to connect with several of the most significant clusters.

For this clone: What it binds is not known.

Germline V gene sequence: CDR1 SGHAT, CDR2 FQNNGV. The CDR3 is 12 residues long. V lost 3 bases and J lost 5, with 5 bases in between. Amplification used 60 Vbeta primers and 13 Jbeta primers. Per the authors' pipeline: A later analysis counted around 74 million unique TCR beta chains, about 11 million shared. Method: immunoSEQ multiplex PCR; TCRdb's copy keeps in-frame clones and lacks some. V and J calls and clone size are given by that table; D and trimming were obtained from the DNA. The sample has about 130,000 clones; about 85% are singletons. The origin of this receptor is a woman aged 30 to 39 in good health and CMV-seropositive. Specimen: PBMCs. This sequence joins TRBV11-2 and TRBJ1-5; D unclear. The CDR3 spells CASSFLDQPQHF. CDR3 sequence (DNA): TGTGCCAGCAGCTTCCTCGATCAGCCCCAGCATTTT. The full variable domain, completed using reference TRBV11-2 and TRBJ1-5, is EAGVAQSPRYKIIEKRQSVAFWCNPISGHATLYWYQQILGQGPKLLIQFQNNGVVDDSQLPKDRFSAERLKGVDSTLKIQPAKLEDSAVYLCASSFLDQPQHFGDGTRLSIL.